This passage covers 17 T cell receptor beta chains from one sample sequenced in a study of blood T cell repertoires in COVID-19 (dated by TCRdb to 2020 to 2021). To prepare the library, the immunoSEQ multiplex PCR assay was applied. Sourced from immuneACCESS, this table was stored by TCRdb with only in-frame sequences that have V and J called. A share of the clones is absent; for the studies checked, an unresolved V gene accounts for under half, and the remainder has no known explanation. Within this sample are around 220,000 clones, with approximately 78% of them counted one time only. The top ten constitute about 10% of the sample. Sequenced material: peripheral blood. Source of these receptors: a woman of 80 years or more with acute or convalescent COVID-19.

J is TRBJ1-2 and V is TRBV3-1 (or the pseudogene TRBV3-2); D is unresolved. V dropped 4 bases and J dropped 2 bases, with 14 bases sitting between them. Germline CDR1 reads LGHDT; CDR2 reads YNNKEL (reference sequence). The CDR3 loop spans 15 amino acids. CDR3 coding DNA: TGTGCCAGCAGCCGTTCTTCCGACGGGAACTATGGCTACACCTTC. As protein: CASSRSSDGNYGYTF.

V usage is TRBV6-2 or TRBV6-3 and J usage is TRBJ2-7, with a weak D call TRBD1 (6 bases). The CDR3 spans 14 residues. From germline, CDR1 is MNHEY and CDR2 SVGEGT. Trimming cost V 6 bases and J 2 bases, with 14 bases left between them. The CDR3, as DNA: TGTGCCAGCAGCACAGGGTCACCCCCCTACGAGCAGTACTTC. Its protein product is CASSTGSPPYEQYF.

This chain's CDR3 is CASSQDSGGTEAFF. The CDR3, as DNA: TGCGCCAGCAGCCAAGATAGCGGGGGCACTGAAGCTTTCTTT. This chain joins TRBV4-3 and TRBJ1-1; D is possibly TRBD1 (5 bases). V dropped 0 bases and J dropped 4 bases, with 9 bases sitting between them. This CDR3 comprises 14 residues. Germline V gene sequence: CDR1 LGHNA, CDR2 YSLEER.

The CDR3 here is CASSPRGGDQPQHF. The CDR3 nucleotides read TGTGCCAGCAGCCCCCGAGGGGGGGATCAGCCCCAGCATTTT. The gene calls are TRBV7-2 and TRBJ1-5; a weak D match, TRBD1 (6 bases). V was clipped by 5 bases and J by 5 bases, with 13 bases between them. Germline CDR1 reads SGHTA; CDR2 reads FQGNSA. The CDR3 is 14 residues long.

The chain couples TRBV7-9 to TRBJ2-5, with 10 bases fitting TRBD2. Germline V CDR1 and CDR2: SEHNR, FQNEAQ (reference sequence). The CDR3 covers 15 residues. Unmatched junction bases numbered 5, after V lost 3 bases and J lost 4 bases. CDR3 DNA: TGTGCCAGCAGCTTCCAACTAGCGGGGCGAGAGACCCAGTACTTC. Residues: CASSFQLAGRETQYF.

CDR3: CASSPLTGEPGELFF. The CDR3, as DNA: TGTGCCAGCTCACCATTAACAGGGGAGCCCGGGGAGCTGTTTTTT. The V call is TRBV18, the J call TRBJ2-2, with 7 nucleotides matching TRBD1. This CDR3 comprises 15 residues. Trimming took 2 bases from V and 6 from J; bases not matched to a gene: 6. CDR1 is KGHSH, CDR2 LQKENI, per germline.

This chain uses TRBV6-4 with TRBJ1-6; D is uncertain. The V end lost 1 base, the J end lost 9 bases, and 7 bases lay between the germline ends. Looked up from germline, CDR1 is MRHNA and CDR2 is SNTAGT. CDR3 length equals 13 residues. CDR3 coding DNA: TGTGCCAGCAGTGACTGGGAGGGTTCACCCCTCCACTTT. As protein: CASSDWEGSPLHF.

This clone was observed a single time. The chain couples TRBV7-8 to TRBJ2-5, with TRBD2 matching 10 bases. The CDR3 is 17 amino acids. V lost 0 bases to trimming and J lost 6 bases; unmatched junction nucleotides: 10. Germline loops: CDR1 SGHVS, CDR2 FQNEAQ. The CDR3 loop reads CASSLALGSGGLKTQYF. In DNA form, the CDR3 reads TGTGCCAGCAGCTTAGCGCTGGGTAGCGGGGGGTTGAAGACCCAGTACTTC.

The chain recombines TRBV12-3 or TRBV12-4 with TRBJ1-6; possibly TRBD1 for D (5 bases). The CDR3 contains 13 residues. V lost 7 bases to trimming and J lost 10 bases, with 14 bases between them. CDR3 sequence (DNA): TGTGCCAGCACCCTTGGGGGGAACTCACCCCTCCACTTT. Its protein is CASTLGGNSPLHF.

This clone was counted between two and nine times. The rearrangement links TRBV10-3 to TRBJ1-2; 8 nucleotides agree with TRBD1. Trimming at V came to 0 bases and at J to 4 bases, leaving 7 bases not matched to a gene. Germline V gene data show CDR1 as ENHRY and CDR2 as SYGVKD. The CDR3 is made up of 16 amino acids. The CDR3 bases are TGTGCCATCAGTGAGTCCGCGACAGGGGTAGGCTATGGCTACACCTTC. It is translated as CAISESATGVGYGYTF.

The V call is TRBV9, the J call TRBJ2-3; tentative D call: TRBD1 (5 bases). V shed 0 bases and J shed 0 bases, with 8 bases lying between them. The CDR3 covers 15 residues. Germline CDR1 is SGDLS and CDR2 is YYNGEE. CDR3 protein: CASSVGQGSTDTQYF. For the CDR3, the DNA is TGTGCCAGCAGCGTAGGGCAGGGAAGCACAGATACGCAGTATTTT.

The DNA for the CDR3 is TGTGCCAGCAGTTACTCCCCCCGACTAGCTGCTAGCGAGCAGTACTTC. This encodes CASSYSPRLAASEQYF. The chain employs TRBV6-5 and TRBJ2-7; TRBD2 aligns across 7 bases. Germline loops: CDR1 MNHEY, CDR2 SVGAGI. V lost 0 bases and J lost 6; bases outside the gene matches: 11. The CDR3 is 16 amino acids.

J is TRBJ1-3 and V is TRBV2; the match to TRBD1 covers 9 bases. Germline CDR1 SNHLY, CDR2 FYNNEI. This CDR3 is 12 amino acids long. Trimming removed 10 bases from V and 7 bases from J; junction bases left unmatched: 5. CDR3 in amino acids: CATGTGSNTIYF. For the CDR3, the DNA is TGTGCCACCGGGACAGGGAGCAACACCATATATTTT.

The V gene is TRBV12-5, the J gene TRBJ1-5; D is unresolved. The CDR3 spans 13 residues. Trimming cost V 0 bases and J 5 bases, with 5 bases left between them. Germline V gene lookup returns CDR1 LGHNT and CDR2 FRNRAP. Written as DNA, the CDR3 is TGTGCTAGTGGTTTGGTGGAGTATCAGCCCCAGCATTTT. Translated, it gives CASGLVEYQPQHF.

This clone has at least ten counts. The V and J genes are TRBV12-3 or TRBV12-4 and TRBJ1-4; D unclear. V was shortened by 3 bases and J by 8 bases, with 4 bases between the two germline ends. CDR3 size: 11 residues. In nucleotides, the CDR3 is TGTGCCAGCAGTTTTCGGGAAAAACTGTTTTTT. It is translated as CASSFREKLFF.

The chain joins TRBV12-5 to TRBJ1-2, with a tentative D call TRBD1 (5 bases). CDR1 and CDR2 (germline): LGHNT, FRNRAP. This CDR3 region has 15 residues. Trimming stripped 0 bases from V and 4 bases from J, with 12 bases between. CDR3 region: CASGLVPREGYGYTF. The CDR3, as DNA: TGTGCTAGTGGTTTGGTACCCAGGGAAGGCTATGGCTACACCTTC.

The chain recombines TRBV27 with TRBJ2-7, with 15 bases aligning to TRBD2. Per germline, CDR1 MNHEY and CDR2 SMNVEV (reference sequence). V shed 7 bases, J shed 4 bases, and the junction held 2 bases outside the gene matches. The CDR3 is 14 residues long. This chain's CDR3 is CASTGLAGGYEQYF. DNA of the CDR3: TGTGCCAGCACCGGACTAGCGGGGGGGTACGAGCAGTACTTC.